The subject of this entry is one T cell receptor beta chain. Its antigen is currently unknown. The sample belongs to a study of cytomegalovirus exposure and HLA in healthy donors. The study's findings and limits: Altogether, some 160 TCR beta chains were recorded as cytomegalovirus-associated. Roughly uniform depth of sequencing across donors was assumed in presence/absence analyses. TRBV6-2, TRBV6-3 and some other V segments were unresolvable in 87-base-pair reads.

PCR amplification relied on 60 Vbeta primers (plus 13 Jbeta primers). How the authors handled the data: Approximately 12 million of the roughly 80 million unique TCR beta chains counted in a later analysis were shared. The table came from immunoSEQ multiplex PCR; TCRdb's copy has only in-frame clones and leaves some out. V and J calls and clone size are as listed in that table; D and trimming were resolved from the DNA. The sample includes 120,000 to 150,000 clones, around 82% of them seen just once. Germline CDR1 is MNHEY and CDR2 is SMNVEV (reference sequence). Trimming cost V 8 bases and J 0 bases, with 17 bases left between them. This CDR3 has 15 amino acids.

The rearrangement joins TRBV27 to TRBJ2-7, with D perhaps matching TRBD2 (5 bases). This receptor was identified in a woman aged 35 to 49 in good health and CMV-seropositive. Sequenced: PBMCs. The CDR3 spells CASQLSKRSSYEQYF. For the CDR3, the DNA is TGTGCCAGCCAACTTAGCAAGCGGAGCTCCTACGAGCAGTACTTC.